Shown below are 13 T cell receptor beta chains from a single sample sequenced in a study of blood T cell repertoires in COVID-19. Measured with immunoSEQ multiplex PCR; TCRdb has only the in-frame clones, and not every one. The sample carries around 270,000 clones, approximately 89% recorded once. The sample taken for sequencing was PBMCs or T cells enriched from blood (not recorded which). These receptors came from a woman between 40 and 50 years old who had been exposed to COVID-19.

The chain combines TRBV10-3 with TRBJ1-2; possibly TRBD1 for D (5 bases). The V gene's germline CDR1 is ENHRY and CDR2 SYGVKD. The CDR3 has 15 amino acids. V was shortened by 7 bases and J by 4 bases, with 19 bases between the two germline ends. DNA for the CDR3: TGTGCCATCACCCCATTTTCAGGGAAAGTCTATGGCTACACCTTC. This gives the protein CAITPFSGKVYGYTF.

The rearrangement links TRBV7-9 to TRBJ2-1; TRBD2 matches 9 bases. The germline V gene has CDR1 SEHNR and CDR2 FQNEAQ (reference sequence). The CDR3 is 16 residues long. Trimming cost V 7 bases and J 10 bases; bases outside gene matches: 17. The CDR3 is CASTELGASGKMEQFF. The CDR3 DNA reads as TGTGCCAGCACCGAGTTGGGGGCTAGCGGGAAAATGGAGCAGTTCTTC.

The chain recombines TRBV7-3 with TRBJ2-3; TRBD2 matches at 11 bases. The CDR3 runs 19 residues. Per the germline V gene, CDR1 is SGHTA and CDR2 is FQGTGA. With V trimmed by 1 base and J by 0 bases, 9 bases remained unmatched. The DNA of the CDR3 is TGTGCCAGCAGCTTAAGCGGCGCTAGCGGGGGGTCTAGCACAGATACGCAGTATTTT. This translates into CASSLSGASGGSSTDTQYF.

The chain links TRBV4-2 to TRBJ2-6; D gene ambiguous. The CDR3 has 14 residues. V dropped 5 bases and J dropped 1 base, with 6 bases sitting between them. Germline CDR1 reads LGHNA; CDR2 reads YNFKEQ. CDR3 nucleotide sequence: TGTGCCAGCAGCTACAAGTCTGGGGCCAACGTCCTGACTTTC. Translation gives CASSYKSGANVLTF.

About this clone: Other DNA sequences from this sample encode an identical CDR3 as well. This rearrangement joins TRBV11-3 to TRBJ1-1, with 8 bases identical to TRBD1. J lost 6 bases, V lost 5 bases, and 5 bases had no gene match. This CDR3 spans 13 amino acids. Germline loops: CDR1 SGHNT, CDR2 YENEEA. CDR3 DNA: TGTGCCAGCAGCAGGGACAGGTCAGCTGAAGCTTTCTTT. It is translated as CASSRDRSAEAFF.

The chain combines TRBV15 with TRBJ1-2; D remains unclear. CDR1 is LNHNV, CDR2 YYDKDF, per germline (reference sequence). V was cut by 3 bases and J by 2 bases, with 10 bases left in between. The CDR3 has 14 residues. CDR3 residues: CATSRTGENYGYTF. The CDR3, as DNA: TGTGCCACCAGCAGGACGGGAGAAAACTATGGCTACACCTTC.

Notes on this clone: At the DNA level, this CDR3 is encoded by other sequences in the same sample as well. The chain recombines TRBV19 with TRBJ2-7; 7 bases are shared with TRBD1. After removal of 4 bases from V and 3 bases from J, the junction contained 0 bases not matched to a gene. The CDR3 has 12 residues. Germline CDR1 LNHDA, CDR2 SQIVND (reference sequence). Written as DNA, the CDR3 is TGTGCCAGTAGTAGGGACAGCTACGAGCAGTACTTC. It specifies CASSRDSYEQYF.

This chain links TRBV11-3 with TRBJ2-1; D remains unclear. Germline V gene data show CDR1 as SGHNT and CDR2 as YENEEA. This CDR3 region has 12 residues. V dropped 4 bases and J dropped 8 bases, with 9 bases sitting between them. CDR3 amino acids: CASSYLPYEQFF. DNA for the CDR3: TGTGCCAGCAGCTACCTACCGTATGAGCAGTTCTTC.

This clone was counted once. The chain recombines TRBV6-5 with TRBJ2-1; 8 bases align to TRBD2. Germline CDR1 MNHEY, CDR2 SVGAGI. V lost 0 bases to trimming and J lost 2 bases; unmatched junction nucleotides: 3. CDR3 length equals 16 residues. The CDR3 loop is CASSYSTGGTYNEQFF. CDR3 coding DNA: TGTGCCAGCAGTTACTCGACGGGGGGGACCTACAATGAGCAGTTCTTC.

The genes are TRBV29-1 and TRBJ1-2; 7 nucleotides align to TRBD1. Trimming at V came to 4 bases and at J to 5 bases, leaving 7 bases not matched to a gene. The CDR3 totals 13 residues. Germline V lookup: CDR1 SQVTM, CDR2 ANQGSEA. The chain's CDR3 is CSVGRTGTYGYTF. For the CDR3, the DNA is TGCAGCGTTGGTCGGACAGGAACTTATGGCTACACCTTC.

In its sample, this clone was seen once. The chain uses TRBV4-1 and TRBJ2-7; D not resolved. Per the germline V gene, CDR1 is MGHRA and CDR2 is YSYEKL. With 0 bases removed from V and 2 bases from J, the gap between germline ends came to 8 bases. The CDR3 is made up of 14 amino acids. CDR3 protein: CASSQDDLAYEQYF. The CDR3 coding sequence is TGCGCCAGCAGCCAAGACGACTTGGCCTACGAGCAGTACTTC.

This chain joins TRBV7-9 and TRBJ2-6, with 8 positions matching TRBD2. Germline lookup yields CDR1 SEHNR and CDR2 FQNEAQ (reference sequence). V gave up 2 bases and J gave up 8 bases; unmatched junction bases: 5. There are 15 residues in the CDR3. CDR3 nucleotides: TGTGCCAGCAGCTTACTTCGGGGGGGCACCAACGTCCTGACTTTC. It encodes CASSLLRGGTNVLTF.

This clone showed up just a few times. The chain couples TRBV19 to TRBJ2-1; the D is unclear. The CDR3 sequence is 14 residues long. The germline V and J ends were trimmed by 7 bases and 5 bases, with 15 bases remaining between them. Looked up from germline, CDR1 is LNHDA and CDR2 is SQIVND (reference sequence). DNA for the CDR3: TGTGCCAGTATCGATGAGGCTAGAGACAATGAGCAGTTCTTC. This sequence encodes CASIDEARDNEQFF.